The 26 T cell receptor beta chains presented below share a single source sample, sequenced in a study of tumor-infiltrating lymphocytes in primary liver carcinoma. Scientists recovered RNA and DNA together from approximately 20-30 mg of unsorted bulk tissue. Synthesis of TCR beta cDNA was carried out from approximately 0.55 ug total RNA with a constant-region primer. Three nested multiplex PCR rounds of slightly modified ARM-PCR generated TCR beta libraries. Investigators reported that the first two PCR rounds, at roughly 10 cycles each, used TRBV1-TRBV30 forward primers with a C-beta reverse primer. Using its own MiXCR run on the multiplex PCR reads, TCRdb lists one record per CDR3 protein. Seen here are 110,000 or so distinct CDR3 sequences, roughly 80% observed once, and the top ten hold about a fifth. The specimen was liver tumor tissue from sampling region 3. The subset here: tumor region T3, left-lateral pole. These receptors all come from a middle-aged man with primary liver carcinoma and hepatitis B virus infection.

V usage is TRBV29-1 and J usage is TRBJ1-5; TRBD1 matches 8 bases. The V and J ends lost 2 bases and 4 bases, in that order; junction bases with no gene match: 1. This CDR3 comprises 13 residues. The germline V gene has CDR1 SQVTM and CDR2 ANQGSEA. DNA of the CDR3: TGCAGCGTTGAACGGACAGGGAATCAGCCCCAGCATTTT. Translating it yields CSVERTGNQPQHF.

To note about this clonotype: The junction departs from the called germline gene at one end, perhaps through a read error. V gene TRBV10-3 combines with J gene TRBJ2-7; TRBD2 aligns across 8 bases. This CDR3 has 15 residues. Germline-derived CDR1 and CDR2 are ENHRY and SYGVKD. The CDR3 DNA follows: TGTGTCATCAGTGATCGGGGAGCGGGAGTAGAAGAGCAGTACTTC. Amino acids: CVISDRGAGVEEQYF.

The chain combines TRBV6-5 with TRBJ2-1; 8 bases line up with TRBD2. This CDR3 has 17 amino acids. V trimming: 1 base; J trimming: 9 bases; junction bases outside the gene matches: 14. Germline V gene data show CDR1 as MNHEY and CDR2 as SVGAGI. The CDR3 sequence is CASSYFRGLEGGGEQFF. The CDR3 nucleotides are TGTGCCAGCAGTTACTTTCGGGGACTAGAGGGAGGAGGTGAGCAGTTCTTC.

V gene TRBV4-2 combines with J gene TRBJ2-2, with D possibly matching TRBD1 (5 bases). CDR1 and CDR2 from the germline V gene are LGHNA and YNFKEQ. The length of the CDR3 is 15 residues. The V gene lost 3 bases and the J gene lost 13 bases, with 21 bases spanning the gap. CDR3 bases: TGTGCCAGCAGCCAGTTGACAGACCACACCGGTGGGCTGTTTTTT. Its translation: CASSQLTDHTGGLFF.

V usage is TRBV29-1 and J usage is TRBJ2-1; no definite D call. V lost 7 bases, J lost 10 bases, and 23 bases lay in between. The CDR3 contains 14 residues. Germline lookup yields CDR1 SQVTM and CDR2 ANQGSEA. The CDR3 sequence is CSAPDGGQVGEQFF. The DNA of the CDR3 is TGCAGCGCCCCGGATGGTGGCCAGGTAGGAGAGCAGTTCTTC.

About this clonotype itself: Sequence at one end of the junction differs from germline and may be a read error. This chain connects TRBV29-1 to TRBJ2-3; D is possibly TRBD1 or TRBD2 (5 bases each). Per germline, CDR1 SQVTM and CDR2 ANQGSEA. CDR3 length: 14 residues. CDR3 DNA: TGTAGCGTTGAAAGGACAAGGGGTACAGATACGCAGTATTTT. Amino acids: CSVERTRGTDTQYF.

In DNA, the CDR3 is TGCAGCGTTGTAGGGCCCGGGTCAGGCTTTGATAGAGATACGCAGTATTTT. Translating it yields CSVVGPGSGFDRDTQYF. This chain joins TRBV29-1 and TRBJ2-3; no clear D. V was shortened by 4 bases and J by 5 bases, with 25 bases between the two germline ends. Germline assignment: CDR1 SQVTM and CDR2 ANQGSEA. This CDR3 spans 17 amino acids.

The J gene is TRBJ2-7, the V gene TRBV6-2 or TRBV6-3; no definite D call. Between the trimmed V and J ends, which lost 11 bases and 4 bases, there was a span of 12 bases. Germline CDR1 MNHEY, CDR2 SVGEGT. The CDR3 runs to 11 residues. The CDR3 nucleotides are TGTGCCCTCAACGCCTGTTACGAGCAGTACTTC. This gives the protein CALNACYEQYF.

For this clonotype: The CDR3 end shows no conserved phenylalanine or tryptophan, and so a read error is likely. The gene calls are TRBV11-2 and TRBJ2-1; 8 bases align to TRBD2. Germline-derived CDR1 and CDR2 are SGHAT and FQNNGV. This CDR3 comprises 17 residues. The CDR3 DNA sequence: TGTGTCAGGAGCTTAAATAGGGGCGGGAGGTTCTACAATGAGCAGTTCTCC. Translated, it gives CVRSLNRGGRFYNEQFS.

For this clonotype: One end of the junction varies from germline; a read error may be responsible. The gene calls are TRBV6-1 and TRBJ1-1; D may be TRBD1 (5 bases). The CDR3 consists of 13 residues. The germline CDR1 and CDR2 sequences are MNHNS and SASEGT. The CDR3 spells CACSRERGTEAFF. CDR3 bases: TGTGCCTGCTCACGGGAGCGGGGCACTGAAGCCTTCTTT.

About this clonotype: Given a much more abundant clone one base away, this may be a read error. DNA of the CDR3: TGTGCCAGTAGGCCCGGGACTTCGATAGGTACGCAGTATTTT. Translated: CASRPGTSIGTQYF. The gene calls are TRBV19 and TRBJ2-3, with D perhaps TRBD2 (6 bases). This CDR3 has 14 amino acids. The V and J ends lost 6 bases and 8 bases respectively, with 18 bases between them. From germline, CDR1 is LNHDA and CDR2 SQIVND (reference sequence).

Concerning this clonotype: This clone may be a read error of a much larger clone one base away. This chain connects TRBV6-4 to TRBJ2-1; TRBD2 aligns across 10 bases. CDR1 MRHNA and CDR2 SNTAGT come from the germline V gene. The CDR3 has 15 amino acids. The CDR3, as DNA: TGTGCCAGCAGTGAAGCCCTAGCGGGAGTGGATGATCAGTTCTTC. Its translation: CASSEALAGVDDQFF.

The J gene is TRBJ1-1, the V gene TRBV29-1; D gene ambiguous. V gave up 7 bases and J gave up 0 bases, with 18 bases separating them. Germline CDR1 reads SQVTM; CDR2 reads ANQGSEA. The CDR3 is 15 amino acids. The CDR3 nucleotides are TGCAGCGGTGGCCCGGGTTGGTGGGTGAACACTGAAGCTTTCTTT. Amino acid sequence: CSGGPGWWVNTEAFF.

For this clonotype: Likely a read error: the CDR3 ends without its conserved phenylalanine or tryptophan. The chain combines TRBV5-4 with TRBJ2-5, with D possibly TRBD2 on 7 matching bases. The V gene's germline CDR1 is SGHNT and CDR2 YYREEE (reference sequence). V lost 7 bases to trimming and J lost 6 bases, with 22 bases between them. The CDR3 contains 15 residues. CDR3 sequence: CASRKGGRGEKTQYI. CDR3 nucleotide sequence: TGTGCCAGCCGAAAGGGGGGGAGGGGCGAAAAGACCCAGTACATC.

A note on this clonotype: The junction shows a germline mismatch at one end, possibly a read error. J is TRBJ2-3 and V is TRBV6-5; 9 bases map to TRBD2. The CDR3 spans 15 residues. CDR1 and CDR2 from the germline V gene are MNHEY and SVGAGI. CDR3: CTSNPGLARTYTQYF. CDR3 DNA: TGTACCAGCAACCCAGGACTAGCGCGAACATATACACAGTATTTT.

For this clonotype: The CDR3 end shows no conserved phenylalanine or tryptophan, and so a read error is likely. This rearrangement joins TRBV29-1 to TRBJ2-5, with D perhaps matching TRBD2 (6 bases). Germline values: CDR1 SQVTM, CDR2 ANQGSEA. The V end lost 5 bases, the J end lost 9 bases, and 16 bases lay between the germline ends. The CDR3 is made up of 12 amino acids. The CDR3 coding sequence is TGCAGCGTTTTGACGTCTGGGGAGGCCCAGTACATG. It yields the protein CSVLTSGEAQYM.

In this sample, this clonotype turned up many times. This chain joins TRBV12-5 and TRBJ2-3, with 8 positions matching TRBD2. Germline values: CDR1 LGHNT, CDR2 FRNRAP. V dropped 6 bases and J dropped 4; count of bases not matched to a gene: 9. This CDR3 is built from 15 residues. CDR3 loop: CASGESGSLADTQYF. The CDR3 DNA reads TGTGCTAGTGGGGAAAGCGGGAGTTTGGCAGATACGCAGTATTTT. Together with reference TRBV12-5 and TRBJ2-3, the CDR3 gives the full variable domain: DARVTQTPRHKVTEMGQEVTMRCQPILGHNTVFWYRQTMMQGLELLAYFRNRAPLDDSGMPKDRFSAEMPDATLATLKIQPSEPRDSAVYFCASGESGSLADTQYFGPGTRLTVL.

With regard to this clonotype: Compared with germline, one end of the junction differs, possibly owing to a read error. J is TRBJ2-1 and V is TRBV7-8; D gene ambiguous. CDR1 is SGHVS and CDR2 is FQNEAQ in the germline V gene. The CDR3 has 14 residues. CDR3 residues: CASSPAGRVNDQFF. CDR3 nucleotide sequence: TGTGCCAGCAGCCCAGCCGGCCGCGTGAATGATCAGTTCTTC.

This clonotype was detected only a few times. The final CDR3 position lacks the conserved phenylalanine or tryptophan, pointing to a likely read error. This chain links TRBV6-2 or TRBV6-3 with TRBJ2-3, with 9 positions matching TRBD2. From germline, CDR1 is MNHEY and CDR2 SVGEGT. CDR3 size: 20 residues. CDR3 sequence reads: CASLLGPSGNVPPGTNTQYY. The CDR3 DNA sequence: TGTGCCAGCCTACTAGGCCCTAGCGGGAACGTCCCCCCTGGCACAAATACGCAGTATTAT.

A word on this clonotype: Since a much larger clone is just one base distant, this may be a read error. The chain uses TRBV25-1 and TRBJ2-2; D is possibly TRBD1 (6 bases). Germline CDR1 and CDR2: MGHDK and SYGVNS. The CDR3 runs to 15 residues. CDR3 sequence (DNA): TGTGTCAGCAGTGAACTACAGGGGAACACCGGGGAGCTGTTTTTT. Its protein product is CVSSELQGNTGELFF. The full variable domain, completed using reference TRBV25-1 and TRBJ2-2, is EADIYQTPRYLVIGTGKKITLECSQTMGHDKMYWYQQDPGMELHLIHYSYGVNSTEKGDLSSESTVSRIRTEHFPLTLESARPSHTSQYLCVSSELQGNTGELFFGEGSRLTVL.

The chain has TRBV6-1 and TRBJ2-7, with unresolved D. In germline, CDR1 is MNHNS, CDR2 SASEGT. CDR3 length: 14 residues. V gave up 8 bases and J gave up 0 bases, with 14 bases separating them. The CDR3 is CASGLTGLSYEQYF. The CDR3 DNA is TGTGCCAGCGGGCTAACGGGTCTCTCCTACGAGCAGTACTTC.

Notes on this clonotype: A read error may account for a junction end that differs from germline. The J gene is TRBJ1-6, the V gene TRBV4-1; no clear D. This CDR3 is 15 amino acids long. CDR1 is MGHRA, CDR2 YSYEKL, per germline. The CDR3 loop reads CASSQDSTGNSPLLF. The DNA for the CDR3 is TGCGCCAGCAGCCAAGATAGCACGGGGAATTCACCCCTCCTCTTT.

On this clonotype itself: Relative to the germline gene, one junction end is altered; a read error may explain this. This rearrangement joins TRBV6-5 to TRBJ2-3, with 8 bases fitting TRBD2. Germline V gene sequence: CDR1 MNHEY, CDR2 SVGAGI. The CDR3 contains 16 residues. Here the CDR3 DNA reads TGTGCCGGCAGTTACTCTTTAGCGGGGTACACAGATACACAGTATTTT. It is translated as CAGSYSLAGYTDTQYF.

The V and J genes are TRBV14 and TRBJ2-1; D ambiguous. This CDR3 region has 14 residues. Germline lookup yields CDR1 SGHDN and CDR2 FVKESK. The CDR3 loop reads CANSQNLDTSEQFF. The CDR3 nucleotides read TGTGCAAACAGCCAAAATCTCGACACCAGTGAGCAGTTCTTC.

Note on this clonotype: The junction departs from the called germline gene at one end, perhaps through a read error. V usage is TRBV5-1 and J usage is TRBJ2-1; the D is unclear. The CDR3 is made up of 15 amino acids. Germline V gives CDR1 SGHRS, CDR2 YFSETQ. The CDR3 sequence: CPSSLGIVSYNEQFF. The CDR3 nucleotides are TGCCCCAGCAGCTTGGGGATAGTGTCCTACAATGAGCAGTTCTTC.

In the case of this clonotype: One junction end disagrees with the germline gene, perhaps due to a read error. The chain has TRBV30 and TRBJ2-7; 10 bases are shared with TRBD1. The CDR3 sequence is 14 residues long. CDR1 and CDR2 from the germline V gene are GTSNPN and SVGIG (reference sequence). The CDR3 region is CVWSNTGTGDVQYF. DNA for the CDR3: TGTGTCTGGAGTAATACCGGGACAGGGGACGTGCAATACTTC.